The 26 T cell receptor beta chains below were found in one sample sequenced in a study of blood T cell repertoires in COVID-19. Sequenced by immunoSEQ multiplex PCR; TCRdb stores in-frame clones only, minus some. The profile shows 140,000 to 150,000 clones, approximately 86% of them singletons. Sequencing was performed on peripheral blood. Receptors originate from a man in his 70s with acute or convalescent COVID-19.

The chain links TRBV28 to TRBJ1-1; D possibly corresponds to TRBD1 (6 bases). The V end lost 4 bases, the J end lost 0 bases, and 12 bases lay between the germline ends. There are 15 residues in the CDR3. CDR1 and CDR2 (germline): MDHEN, SYDVKM. As DNA, the CDR3 is TGTGCCAGCAGTTCGCCGGACAGTATGAACACTGAAGCTTTCTTT. This translates into CASSSPDSMNTEAFF.

The chain employs TRBV30 and TRBJ2-7, with D possibly TRBD1 on 6 matching bases. Germline V gene sequence: CDR1 GTSNPN, CDR2 SVGIG (reference sequence). This CDR3 has 15 amino acids. Trimming cost V 0 bases and J 0 bases, with 12 bases left between them. Written as DNA, the CDR3 is TGTGCCTGGAGTGTTGGGCAGGGGCTCTCCTACGAGCAGTACTTC. Its protein product is CAWSVGQGLSYEQYF.

The chain joins TRBV27 to TRBJ2-3; weak D call: TRBD1 (5 bases). The CDR3 consists of 15 residues. Germline V gene lookup returns CDR1 MNHEY and CDR2 SMNVEV (reference sequence). V was shortened by 3 bases and J by 0 bases, with 10 bases between the two germline ends. CDR3 loop: CASSLWTPSTDTQYF. The CDR3 coding sequence is TGTGCCAGCAGTTTGTGGACACCCAGCACAGATACGCAGTATTTT.

In its sample, this clone was seen once. The V and J genes are TRBV18 and TRBJ2-7, with D possibly being TRBD2 (5 bases). The CDR3 is 17 residues long. Between the trimmed V and J ends, which lost 2 bases and 0 bases, there was a span of 17 bases. Looked up from germline, CDR1 is KGHSH and CDR2 is LQKENI. CDR3 amino acids: CASSPVVERRSSYEQYF. The DNA for the CDR3 is TGTGCCAGCTCACCAGTCGTGGAAAGGAGGAGCTCCTACGAGCAGTACTTC.

The V and J genes are TRBV2 and TRBJ1-1; perhaps TRBD1 as D (6 bases). The CDR3 extends over 14 amino acids. Germline V gene lookup returns CDR1 SNHLY and CDR2 FYNNEI. V lost 6 bases and J 4 bases, leaving 15 bases between the germline ends. The CDR3 DNA sequence: TGTGCCAGCAGAATACGACAGGTCCTCACTGAAGCTTTCTTT. Residues: CASRIRQVLTEAFF. The full variable domain, rest sourced from reference TRBV2 and TRBJ1-1, is EPEVTQTPSHQVTQMGQEVILRCVPISNHLYFYWYRQILGQKVEFLVSFYNNEISEKSEIFDDQFSVERPDGSNFTLKIRSTKLEDSAMYFCASRIRQVLTEAFFGQGTRLTVV.

This chain links TRBV5-1 with TRBJ2-7; 8 nucleotides agree with TRBD1. The CDR3 totals 15 residues. J lost 0 bases, V lost 4 bases, and 6 bases had no gene match. The V gene's germline CDR1 is SGHRS and CDR2 YFSETQ. The CDR3 DNA reads as TGCGCCAGCAGCCCGGGACAGGCGAGCTCCTACGAGCAGTACTTC. It is translated as CASSPGQASSYEQYF. Complete variable domain (other parts from reference TRBV5-1 and TRBJ2-7): KAGVTQTPRYLIKTRGQQVTLSCSPISGHRSVSWYQQTPGQGLQFLFEYFSETQRNKGNFPGRFSGRQFSNSRSEMNVSTLELGDSALYLCASSPGQASSYEQYFGPGTRLTVT.

V gene TRBV7-9 combines with J gene TRBJ1-2; D unclear. CDR1 is SEHNR and CDR2 is FQNEAQ in the germline V gene (reference sequence). The CDR3 is made up of 13 amino acids. V lost 6 bases, J lost 1 base, and 9 bases lay in between. Written as DNA, the CDR3 is TGTGCCAGCAGGCTAGGAAATAACTATGGCTACACCTTC. This sequence encodes CASRLGNNYGYTF.

This chain uses TRBV7-9 with TRBJ1-3, with D possibly TRBD1 on 5 matching bases. Per the germline V gene, CDR1 is SEHNR and CDR2 is FQNEAQ (reference sequence). Trimming removed 6 bases from V and 8 bases from J, with 17 bases in between. CDR3 length: 14 residues. Written as DNA, the CDR3 is TGTGCCAGCAGACTAAGACAGAACGAGGACACCATATATTTT. Translating it yields CASRLRQNEDTIYF.

This clone was seen just once. The CDR3 protein is CASSPPGFNRGGDGYTF. CDR3 DNA: TGTGCCAGCAGTCCCCCGGGCTTCAACAGGGGCGGGGATGGCTACACCTTC. The rearrangement joins TRBV25-1 to TRBJ1-2, with 7 bases identical to TRBD1. Germline assignment: CDR1 MGHDK and CDR2 SYGVNS. The ends lost 5 bases at V and 6 bases at J; junction bases unmatched: 18. CDR3 size: 17 residues.

The chain employs TRBV9 and TRBJ2-3; D gene ambiguous. Germline V lookup: CDR1 SGDLS, CDR2 YYNGEE. V was pared by 1 base and J by 0 bases, with 6 bases between. This CDR3 has 14 amino acids. The CDR3, as DNA: TGTGCCAGCAGCGTATTCCCTAGCACAGATACGCAGTATTTT. This gives the protein CASSVFPSTDTQYF.

This chain uses TRBV24-1 with TRBJ2-2, with D maybe TRBD2 (7 bases). The CDR3 is 17 amino acids. The germline CDR1 and CDR2 sequences are KGHDR and SFDVKD. With 3 bases removed from V and 6 bases from J, the gap between germline ends came to 19 bases. Written as DNA, the CDR3 is TGTGCCACCAGTGATGGAAAGGGGGGGTCTTTCGCCGGGGAGCTGTTTTTT. This encodes CATSDGKGGSFAGELFF.

The J gene is TRBJ2-1, the V gene TRBV7-9; 11 bases are shared with TRBD2. V was pared by 5 bases and J by 3 bases, with 12 bases of the junction left unmatched. The CDR3 spans 18 residues. Looked up from germline, CDR1 is SEHNR and CDR2 is FQNEAQ (reference sequence). CDR3 bases: TGTGCCAGCAGCATTCCTCATTCGGGACTAGCGGTCTACAATGAGCAGTTCTTC. Protein sequence: CASSIPHSGLAVYNEQFF.

The J gene is TRBJ1-6, the V gene TRBV4-1, with D possibly matching TRBD1 (5 bases). V was cut by 1 base and J by 6 bases, with 10 bases left in between. CDR1 and CDR2 (germline): MGHRA, YSYEKL. This CDR3 region has 15 residues. This CDR3 reads CASSQGWGVNSPLHF. The CDR3 nucleotides read TGCGCCAGCAGCCAAGGGTGGGGGGTTAATTCACCCCTCCACTTT.

The gene calls are TRBV7-9 and TRBJ2-1, with TRBD2 identical over 10 bases. V shed 1 base, J shed 1 base, and the junction held 1 base outside the gene matches. CDR3 length equals 16 residues. The germline gives CDR1 SEHNR, CDR2 FQNEAQ (reference sequence). CDR3 sequence: CASSLDSGGSYNEQFF. The DNA of the CDR3 is TGTGCCAGCAGCTTAGATAGCGGGGGGTCCTACAATGAGCAGTTCTTC.

This clone was seen once. The J gene is TRBJ1-3, the V gene TRBV7-6; D uncertain. Germline V lookup: CDR1 SGHVS, CDR2 FNYEAQ. V was trimmed by 6 bases and J by 0 bases, leaving 12 bases between them. This CDR3 has 15 amino acids. CDR3: CASSPQTRSGNTIYF. The CDR3 coding sequence is TGTGCCAGCAGTCCCCAGACTCGCTCTGGAAACACCATATATTTT.

The V and J genes are TRBV5-5 and TRBJ2-3, with D maybe TRBD2 (6 bases). This CDR3 is built from 12 residues. CDR1 SGHKS and CDR2 YYEKEE come from the germline V gene (reference sequence). Trimming stripped 2 bases from V and 6 bases from J, with 7 bases between. CDR3 protein: CASSFGGDTQYF. The CDR3 DNA follows: TGTGCCAGCAGCTTTGGAGGGGATACGCAGTATTTT.

CDR3 in amino acids: CASSYSSGSSYEQYF. The CDR3 bases are TGTGCCAGCAGTTACTCTAGCGGGAGCTCCTACGAGCAGTACTTC. The rearrangement links TRBV6-6 to TRBJ2-7; TRBD2 agrees at 9 bases. Trimming cost V 0 bases and J 0 bases; bases outside gene matches: 0. The CDR3 is made up of 15 amino acids. In germline, CDR1 is MNHNY, CDR2 SVGAGI (reference sequence).

The chain is built from TRBV7-2 and TRBJ2-5; TRBD1 matches 7 bases. This CDR3 has 15 amino acids. V lost 5 bases to trimming and J lost 9 bases; unmatched junction nucleotides: 15. Germline CDR1 reads SGHTA; CDR2 reads FQGNSA. The CDR3 here is CASSPTPGQTKAQYF. As DNA, the CDR3 is TGTGCCAGCAGCCCGACCCCGGGACAGACAAAGGCCCAGTACTTC.

This clone was detected only once. This chain uses TRBV6-1 with TRBJ2-1, with a weak D call TRBD2 (5 bases). Germline V gene sequence: CDR1 MNHNS, CDR2 SASEGT. The CDR3 runs 16 residues. Trimming took 3 bases from V and 0 from J, leaving 12 bases between them. In DNA form, the CDR3 reads TGTGCCAGCAGTGACGGACTTCTTGGCTCCTACAATGAGCAGTTCTTC. Its protein is CASSDGLLGSYNEQFF.

The chain is built from TRBV15 and TRBJ2-7; D may be TRBD1 (5 bases). Trimming pared 1 base from V and 3 bases from J, leaving 7 bases between. From germline, CDR1 is LNHNV and CDR2 YYDKDF (reference sequence). The CDR3 consists of 13 residues. The DNA for the CDR3 is TGTGCCACCAGCAGAGTAAGGGGCTACGAGCAGTACTTC. Amino acids: CATSRVRGYEQYF.

The rearrangement links TRBV25-1 to TRBJ1-4; the D gene is possibly TRBD1 (5 bases). CDR3 size: 14 residues. Germline CDR1 and CDR2: MGHDK and SYGVNS. Trimming removed 1 base at V and 8 bases at J, with 11 bases between. DNA for the CDR3: TGTGCCAGCAGTGAATCGTCTCGGGGGGAAAAACTGTTTTTT. It translates to CASSESSRGEKLFF.

The rearrangement joins TRBV19 to TRBJ2-5; D remains ambiguous. CDR3 size: 11 residues. V lost 10 bases to trimming and J lost 2 bases, with 8 bases between them. The germline V gene encodes CDR1 LNHDA and CDR2 SQIVND (reference sequence). The CDR3 DNA follows: TGTGCCACTTTAACTCAAGAGACCCAGTACTTC. It yields the protein CATLTQETQYF.

The chain couples TRBV7-2 to TRBJ1-3; maybe TRBD1 (5 bases). Trimming pared 3 bases from V and 2 bases from J, leaving 17 bases between. Germline lookup yields CDR1 SGHTA and CDR2 FQGNSA. The CDR3 sequence is 17 residues long. CDR3 in DNA: TGTGCCAGCAGCTTGTGGGTGGGGGGGAAAGCTGGAAACACCATATATTTT. Translating it yields CASSLWVGGKAGNTIYF.

This chain joins TRBV5-4 and TRBJ2-5; perhaps TRBD1 as D (8 bases). V lost 3 bases and J 4 bases, leaving 13 bases between the germline ends. The CDR3 loop spans 14 amino acids. CDR1 SGHNT and CDR2 YYREEE come from the germline V gene (reference sequence). The CDR3 nucleotides read TGTGCCAGCAGCTCCACAGGGGGGGGAGAGACCCAGTACTTC. It codes for CASSSTGGGETQYF.

The chain recombines TRBV6-5 with TRBJ1-1, with 7 bases lining up with TRBD1. The length of the CDR3 is 14 residues. The trim removed 3 bases at V and 5 bases at J, leaving 6 bases unmatched. Germline loops: CDR1 MNHEY, CDR2 SVGAGI. This CDR3 is CASSYVPGGTEAFF. For the CDR3, the DNA is TGTGCCAGCAGTTATGTTCCAGGGGGGACTGAAGCTTTCTTT.

This clone was counted between two and nine times. In nucleotides, the CDR3 is TGTGCCAGTAGTATAGTCGGGGTGAACACTGAAGCTTTCTTT. Translation: CASSIVGVNTEAFF. This chain connects TRBV19 to TRBJ1-1; D not certain. From germline, CDR1 is LNHDA and CDR2 SQIVND (reference sequence). V dropped 1 base and J dropped 0 bases, with 6 bases sitting between them. The length of the CDR3 is 14 residues.